This entry features one T cell receptor (beta chain) sequence. The antigen is not known. These data belong to a study of STAT3 mutations in large granular lymphocyte leukemia. Study-wide points: In T-cell large granular lymphocyte leukemia, about half of patients showed multiple immunodominant subclonotypes.

V lost 1 base to trimming and J lost 0 bases, with 9 bases between them. The CDR3 spans 15 residues. In germline, CDR1 is SGHTA, CDR2 FQGNSA. The method was immunoSEQ multiplex PCR; TCRdb's version includes in-frame clones alone and lacks a portion of them. The sample consists of 10,000 to 15,000 clones, more than 75% of them appearing once. The V gene is TRBV7-2, the J gene TRBJ1-1; D is unresolved. The TCR originated in a middle-aged man with T-cell large granular lymphocyte leukemia. Some clones in this sample may be carry-over from other donors' samples. The sequenced material came from peripheral blood mononuclear cells. CDR3 in DNA: TGTGCCAGCAGCTTAGGGGCAATGATGAACACTGAAGCTTTCTTT. It specifies CASSLGAMMNTEAFF.